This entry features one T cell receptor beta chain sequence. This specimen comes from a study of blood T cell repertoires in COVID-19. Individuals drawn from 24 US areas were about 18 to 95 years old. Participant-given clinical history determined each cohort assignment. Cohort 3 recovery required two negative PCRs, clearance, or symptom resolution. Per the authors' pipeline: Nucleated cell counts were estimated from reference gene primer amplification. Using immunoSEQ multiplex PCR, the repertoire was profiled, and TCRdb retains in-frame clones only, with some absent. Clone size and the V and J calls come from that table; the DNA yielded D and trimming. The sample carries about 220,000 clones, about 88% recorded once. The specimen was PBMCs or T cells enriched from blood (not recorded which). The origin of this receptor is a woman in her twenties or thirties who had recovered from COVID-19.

For the CDR3, the DNA is TGTGCCACAAGAAGCGGGAGCCAAGAGACCCAGTACTTC. This sequence encodes CATRSGSQETQYF. This chain connects TRBV19 to TRBJ2-5, with 8 bases identical to TRBD2. The germline gives CDR1 LNHDA, CDR2 SQIVND (reference sequence). J was trimmed by 1 base and V by 10 bases; bases with no gene match: 5. CDR3 length: 13 residues.